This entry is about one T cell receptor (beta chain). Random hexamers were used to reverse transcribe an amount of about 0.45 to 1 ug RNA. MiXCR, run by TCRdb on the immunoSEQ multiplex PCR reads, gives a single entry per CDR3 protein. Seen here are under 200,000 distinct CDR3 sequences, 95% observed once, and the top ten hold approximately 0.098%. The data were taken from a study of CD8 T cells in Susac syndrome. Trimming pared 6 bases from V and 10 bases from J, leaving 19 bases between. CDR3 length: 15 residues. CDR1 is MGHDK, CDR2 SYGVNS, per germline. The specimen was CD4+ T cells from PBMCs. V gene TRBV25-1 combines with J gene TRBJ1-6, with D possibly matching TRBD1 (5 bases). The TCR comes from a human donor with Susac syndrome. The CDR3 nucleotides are TGTGCCAGCAGAGAAGGGCAGGGTGTGAGGTCACCCCTCCACTTT. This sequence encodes CASREGQGVRSPLHF. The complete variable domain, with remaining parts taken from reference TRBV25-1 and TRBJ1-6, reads EADIYQTPRYLVIGTGKKITLECSQTMGHDKMYWYQQDPGMELHLIHYSYGVNSTEKGDLSSESTVSRIRTEHFPLTLESARPSHTSQYLCASREGQGVRSPLHFGNGTRLTVT.